This paragraph covers one T cell receptor (beta chain) sequence. Data came from immunoSEQ multiplex PCR; TCRdb stores just in-frame clones and leaves some out. The sample yields around 99,000 clones, roughly 89% seen once. The sample is drawn from a study of control samples from healthy donors and cancer patients. CDR3 length: 14 residues. The sequenced material came from blood. This receptor was obtained from a woman in her forties or fifties in good health. V and J are TRBV21-1 and TRBJ1-2. TRBV21-1 is a listed pseudogene. CDR3 in amino acids: CASNCYGESGGYTF. CDR3 DNA: TGTGCCAGCAATTGTTACGGGGAAAGTGGCGGCTACACCTTC.